This T cell receptor beta chain came from a study of neurological immune-mediated disorders. In this sample, this clonotype turned up many times. The cDNA was generated through 5'RACE incorporating 10-nucleotide random UMIs. Over 170 million TCR-beta sequences from 15-18 subjects were obtained in each sequencing run. One entry per CDR3 protein results from TCRdb running MiXCR on the 5' RACE reads. This sample yields about 60,000 distinct CDR3 sequences, of which around 4.4% are seen a single time; about 3% belongs to the top ten. Losses at the gene ends were 4 bases for V and 3 bases for J; bases not matched to a gene: 5. Germline V gives CDR1 DFQATT, CDR2 SNEGSKA (reference sequence). The CDR3 loop spans 13 amino acids. PBMCs numbering 2 million and stored at -80 C yielded the unsorted libraries.

The origin of this receptor is a man between 50 and 59 years old with multiple sclerosis. The chain joins TRBV20-1 to TRBJ1-1; TRBD1 matches at 7 bases. Sequenced: PBMCs. CDR3 in amino acids: CSATSQGYTEAFF. The CDR3 DNA is TGCAGTGCTACCTCACAGGGGTACACTGAAGCTTTCTTT.